Listed below are T cell receptor beta chains from one sample, sequenced in a study of vaccination effects on CD4 cells after COVID-19. No antigen has been identified for these receptors. This table comes from immunoSEQ multiplex PCR, and its TCRdb copy is limited to in-frame clones, with some not included. The sample contains about 45,000 clones, under 80% of which appear only once. The source was CD4+ T cells from PBMCs cultured with a peptide pool, collected before COVID-19 vaccination. The source of these receptors is a human donor who had a prior SARS-CoV-2 infection. The CDR3 runs from the conserved cysteine through the conserved F or W.

v_call: TRBV7-2
cdr3_aa: CASSLAAGGETQYF

v_call: TRBV15
cdr3_aa: CATSRGGEVYGYTF

v_call: TRBV12-2
cdr3_aa: CASRWGGQYF

v_call: TRBV11-1
cdr3_aa: CASSFGQNPYTGELFF

v_call: TRBV5-1
cdr3_aa: CASSLGTGWSSYNSPLHF

v_call: TRBV5-1
cdr3_aa: CASSPDSHKNTEAFF

v_call: TRBV3-1/TRBV3-2
cdr3_aa: CASSQGGTDTKAFF

v_call: TRBV11-3
cdr3_aa: CASSLDASGLRARVEQFF

v_call: TRBV11-3
cdr3_aa: CASSFPGLVGDTQYF

v_call: TRBV18
cdr3_aa: CASSPEGQGSRYTF

v_call: TRBV6-1
cdr3_aa: CASSEVSGGGWASSYNEQFF

v_call: TRBV5-1
cdr3_aa: CASSFPSSHNEQFF

v_call: TRBV14
cdr3_aa: CASSHWRSSYEQYF

v_call: TRBV2
cdr3_aa: CASTSGLNTEAFF

v_call: TRBV6-5
cdr3_aa: CASSYREAPDTQYF

v_call: TRBV7-9
cdr3_aa: CASRPKSGQGAGTDTQYF

v_call: TRBV12-5
cdr3_aa: CASAPRTGVYNEQFF

v_call: TRBV11-2
cdr3_aa: CASSLDEFELRGYGYTF

v_call: TRBV2
cdr3_aa: CASGVSPDTQYF

v_call: TRBV6-6
cdr3_aa: CASRGSPGHSTDTQYF

v_call: TRBV5-6
cdr3_aa: CASSLALEEKLFF

v_call: TRBV7-8
cdr3_aa: CASSRTEKETQYF

v_call: TRBV2
cdr3_aa: CASSEGRGSQETQYF

v_call: TRBV6-5
cdr3_aa: CASRMGTLFSYEQYF

v_call: TRBV5-4
cdr3_aa: CASSLRQGNYGYTF

v_call: TRBV11-2
cdr3_aa: CASSLEAGGWQETQYF

v_call: TRBV4-1
cdr3_aa: CASSHTSEGKLFF

v_call: TRBV5-1
cdr3_aa: CASTSDTGFYGYTF

v_call: TRBV3-1/TRBV3-2
cdr3_aa: CASSPGTGGFEQYF

v_call: TRBV28
cdr3_aa: CASNSRQGRLGELFF

v_call: TRBV4-1
cdr3_aa: CASSQERMNTEAFF

v_call: TRBV6-1
cdr3_aa: CASSEGWGYEQYF

v_call: TRBV28
cdr3_aa: CASSWTGDDEKLFF

v_call: TRBV7-9
cdr3_aa: CASSPWVWAGELFF

v_call: TRBV6-7
cdr3_aa: CASSYSTKDGNSSYEQYF

v_call: TRBV9
cdr3_aa: CASSGQISGGQETQYF

v_call: TRBV5-1
cdr3_aa: CASSLGGTQETQYF

v_call: TRBV6-5
cdr3_aa: CASRPGPQETQYF

v_call: TRBV11-3
cdr3_aa: CASSLLAGGEQFF

v_call: TRBV6-5
cdr3_aa: CATRQHYNSPLHF

v_call: TRBV24-1
cdr3_aa: CATSDPGQGSGELFF

v_call: TRBV3-1/TRBV3-2
cdr3_aa: CASSQDSGSSNSPLHF

v_call: TRBV7-9
cdr3_aa: CASVGGYSNTGELFF

v_call: TRBV19
cdr3_aa: CASTDGQGFYQPQHF

v_call: TRBV29-1
cdr3_aa: CSVIPAGVRDTQYF

v_call: TRBV27
cdr3_aa: CASSLSHWGGRMNTEAFF

v_call: TRBV18
cdr3_aa: CASSPRTSGRAQGLRTDTQYF

v_call: TRBV28
cdr3_aa: CASSSLAGGVNEQFF

v_call: TRBV5-1
cdr3_aa: CASSPQTGGDTQYF

v_call: TRBV5-1
cdr3_aa: CASSWGTDLGSTDTQYF

v_call: TRBV19
cdr3_aa: CASSRGTETEAFF

v_call: TRBV6-5
cdr3_aa: CASRDEFASPLHF

v_call: TRBV29-1
cdr3_aa: CSVSRQGRETQYF

v_call: TRBV11-2
cdr3_aa: CASVRDRGAYNEQFF

v_call: TRBV4-3
cdr3_aa: CASSHHPPRSAGMNTEAFF

v_call: TRBV19
cdr3_aa: CASRPTGVYTEAFF

v_call: TRBV7-2
cdr3_aa: CATPLSGTPQETQYF

v_call: TRBV5-4
cdr3_aa: CASSLGTGGSYGYTF

v_call: TRBV19
cdr3_aa: CASSTSSGSETQYF